The T cell receptor beta chain under discussion was sequenced for a study of cytomegalovirus exposure and HLA in healthy donors. At the level of the study: It was reported in a later analysis that the roughly 120 validation repertoires used the same platform as the 550 to 850 first-cohort repertoires.

Per germline, CDR1 LNHNV and CDR2 YYDKDF (reference sequence). Trimming at V came to 9 bases and at J to 7 bases, leaving 9 bases not matched to a gene. The CDR3 totals 15 residues. Libraries were prepared by immunoSEQ multiplex PCR; TCRdb keeps only in-frame clonotypes and omits some of them. The sample consists of around 55,000 clones, around 90% of them appearing once. General study findings and limits: Researchers catalogued approximately 170 TCR beta chains as cytomegalovirus-associated. Reportedly, diagnosis of cytomegalovirus status by the classifier showed high specificity and sensitivity. A subsequent analysis found that TCR clusters from the first cohort also tended to co-occur in the 120 or so validation repertoires, with approximately 95% of cluster scores above 0.

This clone was seen a single time. The antigen remains undetermined. The sequenced sample consisted of PBMCs. The chain couples TRBV15 to TRBJ2-6; 10 nucleotides match TRBD1. The TCR was taken from a man between 18 and 35 years old in good health and CMV-seronegative. CDR3 DNA: TGTGCCACTCAGAGACAGGGGGCCCCCGCCAACGTCCTGACTTTC. It encodes CATQRQGAPANVLTF.